Below, 3 T cell receptor beta chains from the same sample are listed, as sequenced in a study of cytomegalovirus exposure and HLA in healthy donors. Both 60 Vbeta primers and 13 Jbeta primers went into the PCR. Measured with immunoSEQ multiplex PCR; TCRdb has only the in-frame clones, and not every one. This sample has 130,000 to 150,000 clones; about four fifths occur once, and the top ten carry roughly 2.4%. Sequencing input: PBMCs. These receptors all stem from a woman younger than 35 in good health and CMV-seropositive.

J is TRBJ2-3 and V is TRBV19, with D perhaps TRBD2 (6 bases). V shed 6 bases and J shed 6 bases, with 16 bases lying between them. Germline V gene data show CDR1 as LNHDA and CDR2 as SQIVND (reference sequence). The CDR3 contains 14 residues. This CDR3 is CASSLGTLLDTQYF. The DNA of the CDR3 is TGTGCCAGTAGCCTGGGGACTCTTCTTGATACGCAGTATTTT.

The chain links TRBV7-9 to TRBJ1-6; 8 nucleotides agree with TRBD1. This CDR3 contains 17 residues. Per the germline V gene, CDR1 is SEHNR and CDR2 is FQNEAQ (reference sequence). The trim removed 0 bases at V and 5 bases at J, leaving 6 bases unmatched. CDR3 loop: CASSLAVGTGDNSPLHF. The CDR3 nucleotides are TGTGCCAGCAGCTTAGCGGTGGGGACAGGAGATAATTCACCCCTCCACTTT.

The chain is built from TRBV5-4 and TRBJ1-6, with D possibly matching TRBD1 (5 bases). Germline V gene lookup returns CDR1 SGHNT and CDR2 YYREEE (reference sequence). This CDR3 spans 16 amino acids. The V and J ends lost 2 bases and 6 bases respectively, with 15 bases between them. The DNA for the CDR3 is TGTGCCAGCAGCTTTCGATCAGGGTTGGGTAATTCACCCCTCCACTTT. Amino acids: CASSFRSGLGNSPLHF.